The 21 T cell receptor beta chains in this list originate from one sample, sequenced in a study of early T cells in non-severe SARS-CoV-2 infection (dated by TCRdb to the early 2020s). The library was made by 5' RACE. The data were produced on a NextSeq 500. TCRdb took the public reads, trimmed them with fastp at Q25, ran MiXCR for clone calling and kept in-frame beta chains. Records with the same CDR3 protein are collapsed into one entry carrying the most frequent genes and DNA. For this sample the table gives more than 30,000 distinct CDR3 sequences, of which 5.8% were detected only once. Of the sample, roughly 24% is held by the ten largest clones. Sequenced: whole blood. The receptors originated from an adult who was a healthcare worker with PCR-confirmed SARS-CoV-2 infection or an uninfected control (not recorded which).

This clonotype was observed at least ten times. The chain recombines TRBV5-1 with TRBJ2-4; D not resolved. The CDR3 runs to 17 residues. The ends were cut back, 2 bases at V and 8 bases at J, with 23 bases in the middle. Germline V lookup: CDR1 SGHRS, CDR2 YFSETQ. CDR3 residues: CASSFRAGGNQIDIQYF. Written as DNA, the CDR3 is TGCGCCAGCAGCTTCCGGGCTGGCGGTAACCAAATTGACATTCAGTACTTC.

At least ten counts were recorded for this clonotype. The chain uses TRBV5-1 and TRBJ1-6; no reliable D call. V gave up 3 bases and J gave up 7 bases, with 14 bases separating them. The CDR3 is 15 residues long. Germline lookup yields CDR1 SGHRS and CDR2 YFSETQ. In DNA form, the CDR3 reads TGCGCCAGCAGCTCGTCATTTGGCGTAAATTCACCCCTCCACTTT. It is translated as CASSSSFGVNSPLHF.

In this sample, this clonotype turned up a few times. The chain combines TRBV24-1 with TRBJ2-2; TRBD2 aligns across 8 bases. Germline V gene data show CDR1 as KGHDR and CDR2 as SFDVKD. CDR3 length: 13 amino acids. Germline trimming cut 9 bases from V and 7 bases from J; bases unmatched to any gene: 6. The CDR3 is CATEREIGGELFF. The CDR3 coding sequence is TGTGCCACCGAGCGGGAGATCGGCGGGGAGCTGTTTTTT.

This clonotype was counted ten times or more. The chain carries TRBV5-1 and TRBJ2-3; D tentatively reads TRBD1 or TRBD2 (6 bases each). V was trimmed by 4 bases and J by 5 bases, leaving 11 bases between them. Germline V gene data show CDR1 as SGHRS and CDR2 as YFSETQ. The CDR3 is 13 amino acids. The CDR3 reads CASSRGGQDTQYF. The CDR3, as DNA: TGCGCCAGCAGCCGTGGGGGGCAAGATACGCAGTATTTT.

This chain uses TRBV30 with TRBJ2-1; D uncertain. Germline V gene lookup returns CDR1 GTSNPN and CDR2 SVGIG (reference sequence). Between the trimmed V and J ends, which lost 0 bases and 4 bases, there was a span of 16 bases. This CDR3 region has 16 residues. The CDR3 loop reads CAWSVLSMNTYNEQFF. The CDR3 DNA is TGTGCCTGGAGTGTACTCTCTATGAATACTTACAATGAGCAGTTCTTC.

This clonotype was seen only once. A read error may explain this, as a much larger clone is one base away. This chain uses TRBV5-5 with TRBJ2-2, with D unclear. The V gene's germline CDR1 is SGHKS and CDR2 YYEKEE (reference sequence). The CDR3 contains 14 residues. The chain's CDR3 is CANSRFPSTGELFF. CDR3 in DNA: TGTGCCAACAGCCGGTTCCCTTCCACCGGGGAGCTGTTTTTT.

This clonotype was recorded many times. The chain combines TRBV20-1 with TRBJ2-3; 9 positions match TRBD1. Germline V gives CDR1 DFQATT, CDR2 SNEGSKA (reference sequence). The CDR3 is 18 amino acids. The V and J ends lost 6 bases and 2 bases, in that order; junction bases with no gene match: 18. The CDR3 reads CSAPRWDRESFYTDTQYF. The CDR3 DNA reads as TGCAGTGCCCCCCGTTGGGACAGGGAGTCCTTTTACACAGATACGCAGTATTTT.

The sample holds many counts of this clonotype. The chain employs TRBV28 and TRBJ1-2; a weak D match, TRBD1 (5 bases). The germline CDR1 and CDR2 sequences are MDHEN and SYDVKM. The CDR3 contains 12 residues. V was clipped by 5 bases and J by 8 bases, with 12 bases between them. CDR3 nucleotide sequence: TGTGCCAGCAGTATGGGGGGATACGGCTACACCTTC. As protein: CASSMGGYGYTF.

This clonotype was observed many times. J is TRBJ2-1 and V is TRBV7-2, with no clear D. The CDR3 loop spans 11 amino acids. Germline-derived CDR1 and CDR2 are SGHTA and FQGNSA. Between the trimmed V and J ends, which lost 1 base and 9 bases, there was a span of 4 bases. In DNA, the CDR3 is TGTGCCAGCAGCTTAGTGGGTGAGCAGTTCTTC. It translates to CASSLVGEQFF.

The table lists this clonotype with many counts. This chain joins TRBV19 and TRBJ1-5; 9 nucleotides align to TRBD1. This CDR3 is 16 amino acids long. Germline V lookup: CDR1 LNHDA, CDR2 SQIVND (reference sequence). The V segment lost 4 bases and the J segment 3 bases; nucleotides outside the gene matches: 7. CDR3: CASSRTGTGNNQPQHF. The CDR3 DNA is TGTGCCAGTAGTAGAACCGGGACAGGGAACAATCAGCCCCAGCATTTT.

This clonotype was seen only a few times. The chain combines TRBV28 with TRBJ2-3; D gene unclear. CDR1 and CDR2 (germline): MDHEN, SYDVKM. The CDR3 covers 13 residues. V lost 4 bases and J 5 bases, leaving 10 bases between the germline ends. The DNA for the CDR3 is TGTGCCAGCAGTTCCTCGACGCTAGATACGCAGTATTTT. This encodes CASSSSTLDTQYF.

The chain joins TRBV5-1 to TRBJ1-6, with TRBD1 matching over 7 bases. The germline V gene encodes CDR1 SGHRS and CDR2 YFSETQ. The CDR3 has 14 amino acids. Germline trimming cut 4 bases from V and 7 bases from J; bases unmatched to any gene: 5. CDR3 DNA sequence: TGCGCCAGCAGCCGGGACAGCAAAAATTCACCCCTCCACTTT. Translated, it gives CASSRDSKNSPLHF.

V is TRBV11-2 and J is TRBJ2-1; D may be TRBD2 (5 bases). Germline CDR1 is SGHAT and CDR2 is FQNNGV. The CDR3 consists of 15 residues. The V and J ends lost 0 bases and 3 bases respectively, with 9 bases between them. In DNA, the CDR3 is TGTGCCAGCAGCTTAGACCCGGGAAACTACAATGAGCAGTTCTTC. Translation: CASSLDPGNYNEQFF. The full variable domain, in which reference TRBV11-2 and TRBJ2-1 provide the parts outside the CDR3, is EAGVAQSPRYKIIEKRQSVAFWCNPISGHATLYWYQQILGQGPKLLIQFQNNGVVDDSQLPKDRFSAERLKGVDSTLKIQPAKLEDSAVYLCASSLDPGNYNEQFFGPGTRLTVL.

There are many counts of this clonotype. The rearrangement joins TRBV12-3 or TRBV12-4 to TRBJ1-1, with 7 bases identical to TRBD1. CDR3 length: 14 amino acids. With V trimmed by 4 bases and J by 7 bases, 9 bases remained unmatched. CDR3 sequence: CASSSYGGGFEAFF. DNA for the CDR3: TGTGCCAGCAGTTCTTACGGAGGGGGCTTTGAAGCTTTCTTT.

This clonotype has ten or more counts. This rearrangement joins TRBV2 to TRBJ1-5; TRBD1 matches 7 bases. In germline, CDR1 is SNHLY, CDR2 FYNNEI. This CDR3 has 13 residues. V trimming: 6 bases; J trimming: 7 bases; junction bases outside the gene matches: 6. CDR3 region: CASRPRGLQPQHF. The CDR3 DNA is TGTGCCAGCAGACCCAGGGGGTTGCAGCCCCAGCATTTT. The variable domain in full, with the rest retrieved from reference TRBV2 and TRBJ1-5, is EPEVTQTPSHQVTQMGQEVILRCVPISNHLYFYWYRQILGQKVEFLVSFYNNEISEKSEIFDDQFSVERPDGSNFTLKIRSTKLEDSAMYFCASRPRGLQPQHFGDGTRLSIL.

This clonotype showed up many times. This chain uses TRBV20-1 with TRBJ2-4; the match to TRBD2 covers 8 bases. This CDR3 is 15 amino acids long. The ends lost 0 bases at V and 7 bases at J; junction bases unmatched: 8. The germline gives CDR1 DFQATT, CDR2 SNEGSKA (reference sequence). In nucleotides, the CDR3 is TGCAGTGCTAGAGACAACGGACTAGCAATCAACATTCAGTACTTC. Translation: CSARDNGLAINIQYF.

This clonotype was seen a handful of times. J is TRBJ1-4 and V is TRBV30; D ambiguous. The CDR3 spans 14 residues. With 3 bases removed from V and 5 bases from J, the gap between germline ends came to 13 bases. Germline CDR1 and CDR2: GTSNPN and SVGIG (reference sequence). CDR3: CAWSPPGSNEKLFF. CDR3 coding DNA: TGTGCCTGGAGCCCACCCGGGTCGAATGAAAAACTGTTTTTT.

This clonotype came up many times. The chain has TRBV30 and TRBJ1-2; D is possibly TRBD1 (5 bases). Trimming took off 2 bases at V and 4 bases at J, with 8 bases between the two ends. Per the germline V gene, CDR1 is GTSNPN and CDR2 is SVGIG (reference sequence). The CDR3 is 12 amino acids. The CDR3: CAWSLGRYGYTF. The CDR3 nucleotides are TGTGCCTGGAGTTTGGGGCGCTATGGCTACACCTTC.

In regard to this clonotype: This sequence may be a read error, since a much larger clone differs from it by one base. V usage is TRBV3-1 and J usage is TRBJ1-4; D call uncertain. Germline CDR1 and CDR2: LGHDT and YNNKEL (reference sequence). Trimming removed 2 bases from V and 8 bases from J, with 9 bases in between. CDR3 length equals 13 residues. CDR3 DNA: TGTGCCAGCAGCCAATTTTCCAGGGAAAAACTGTTTTTT. Translating gives CASSQFSREKLFF.

This clonotype was seen ten or more times. The chain links TRBV24-1 to TRBJ2-1; D is unclear. The germline CDR1 and CDR2 sequences are KGHDR and SFDVKD. Between the trimmed V and J ends, which lost 2 bases and 8 bases, there was a span of 3 bases. The CDR3 spans 11 residues. CDR3 DNA: TGTGCCACCAGTGATTGGGATGAGCAGTTCTTC. Translation gives CATSDWDEQFF.

This clonotype was observed many times. The chain links TRBV2 to TRBJ2-3; 8 nucleotides agree with TRBD1. This CDR3 region has 16 residues. Germline V gives CDR1 SNHLY, CDR2 FYNNEI. The V segment lost 5 bases and the J segment 6 bases; nucleotides outside the gene matches: 13. The CDR3 bases are TGTGCCAGCAGTAGCTATCCAGGGGGCGCGATGGATACGCAGTATTTT. Protein: CASSSYPGGAMDTQYF.